This TCR beta chain was identified in a study of cytomegalovirus exposure and HLA in healthy donors. 60 Vbeta and 13 Jbeta primers were used in PCR. Profiled with immunoSEQ multiplex PCR; TCRdb holds only in-frame clones, not every one. The sample lists around 100,000 clones, roughly 80% seen once, with about 1.7% in the top ten. Germline-derived CDR1 and CDR2 are SGHTS and YDEGEE. The CDR3 consists of 15 residues. After removal of 4 bases from V and 2 bases from J, the junction contained 6 bases not matched to a gene. V and J are TRBV5-8 and TRBJ1-2; 9 nucleotides match TRBD1. The clonotype originates from a woman in her thirties or forties in good health and CMV-seronegative. The sample comprised PBMCs. The CDR3: CASSGWTGANYGYTF. As DNA, the CDR3 is TGTGCCAGCAGCGGATGGACAGGGGCCAACTATGGCTACACCTTC.